One and the same sample provided the 6 T cell receptor beta chains below, sequenced in a study of blood T cells in healthy people across ages. Through a sample-barcoded 5' primer and a J-beta primer mix, a second PCR was run for roughly 7 to 12 cycles. From the 5' RACE reads, TCRdb called clonotypes with MiXCR, one entry per CDR3 protein. This sample has hundreds of thousands of distinct CDR3 sequences; under 55% occur once, and the top ten carry around 25%. Material: blood. These receptor sequences come from a man older than 75 in good health.

The rearrangement joins TRBV2 to TRBJ2-5, with TRBD2 identical over 10 bases. The CDR3 runs 14 residues. CDR1 SNHLY and CDR2 FYNNEI come from the germline V gene. After removal of 8 bases from V and 3 bases from J, the junction contained 6 bases not matched to a gene. The CDR3 spells CASCRGLAKETQYF. CDR3 bases: TGTGCCAGCTGCCGGGGACTAGCGAAAGAGACCCAGTACTTC.

The V call is TRBV4-1, the J call TRBJ2-5; maybe TRBD2 (5 bases). The CDR3 totals 15 residues. V was trimmed by 1 base and J by 4 bases, leaving 13 bases between them. Per the germline V gene, CDR1 is MGHRA and CDR2 is YSYEKL. Written as DNA, the CDR3 is TGCGCCAGCAGCCAAGTTTCCGGGGTCGGAGAGACCCAGTACTTC. Encoded protein: CASSQVSGVGETQYF.

As concerns this clonotype: One end of the junction is discordant with germline, which a read error may explain. V usage is TRBV28 and J usage is TRBJ1-6; no reliable D call. Looked up from germline, CDR1 is MDHEN and CDR2 is SYDVKM. The CDR3 loop spans 14 amino acids. CDR3 amino acids: CASSSIRAWSPPHF. The CDR3 DNA sequence: TGTGCCAGCAGCTCCATTAGGGCTTGGTCACCCCCCCACTTT.

The V gene is TRBV20-1, the J gene TRBJ2-1; D is perhaps TRBD2 (6 bases). Deletions cut 6 bases from V and 10 bases from J, with 28 bases between. The CDR3 runs 16 residues. Germline loops: CDR1 DFQATT, CDR2 SNEGSKA (reference sequence). Written as DNA, the CDR3 is TGCAGTGCCGGGGGACTCCGGCGCACGGACCGGAAGGAGCAGTTCTTC. Its protein product is CSAGGLRRTDRKEQFF.

To note about this clonotype: The junction departs from germline at one end; a sequencing error may be responsible. The chain combines TRBV7-9 with TRBJ1-5, with D unclear. CDR3 size: 14 residues. Germline-derived CDR1 and CDR2 are SEHNR and FQNEAQ (reference sequence). CDR3 in amino acids: CVSSLAGFGQPQHF. The CDR3 region has the DNA TGTGTCAGCAGCTTGGCTGGGTTTGGTCAGCCCCAGCATTTT.

The chain has TRBV28 and TRBJ2-7; D is uncertain. The J call may be mistaken, given a closer DNA end match to TRBJ2-5. Per germline, CDR1 MDHEN and CDR2 SYDVKM. The CDR3 loop spans 13 amino acids. The CDR3 sequence is CASSLTTSETQYF. The CDR3 DNA follows: TGTGCCAGCAGTTTAACCACGTCAGAGACCCAGTACTTC.